This T cell receptor (beta chain) was captured by sequencing in a study of cytomegalovirus exposure and HLA in healthy donors. Overall study context: Unique TCR beta sequences numbering fewer than 130 million came from around 180 million T cells in an earlier analysis. Study-wide findings and caveats: The authors enumerated some 170 TCR beta chains as linked to cytomegalovirus. As was reported, the classifier diagnosed cytomegalovirus status with high specificity and sensitivity. Sequencing depth roughly uniform across donors was assumed in presence/absence analyses.

Vbeta (60) and Jbeta (13) primers were used in the PCR. Sequencing was performed with immunoSEQ multiplex PCR; in TCRdb, only in-frame clones are kept and a portion is missing. The sample lists 100,000 or so clones; under 85% were seen once. Details on this clone: Its antigen remains unidentified.

This receptor was obtained from a man aged 30 to 39 in good health and CMV-seronegative. The sequenced sample consisted of PBMCs.

This chain's CDR3 is CSASGTYNEQFF. Written as DNA, the CDR3 is TGCAGCGCTAGCGGGACCTACAATGAGCAGTTCTTC. The chain employs TRBV29-1 and TRBJ2-1; 9 positions agree with TRBD2. The V gene's germline CDR1 is SQVTM and CDR2 ANQGSEA. The V and J ends lost 7 bases and 2 bases, in that order; junction bases with no gene match: 0. This CDR3 comprises 12 residues.